Sequencing of this T cell receptor (beta chain) was carried out in a study of T cells in Graves' hyperthyroidism and ophthalmopathy. Background on the study: Initial diagnosis, before any treatment, was when peripheral blood was collected.

The CDR3 contains 17 residues. The trim removed 9 bases at V and 3 bases at J, leaving 14 bases unmatched. Each diagnosis drew on symptoms, thyroxine, TRAb, thyroid ultrasound and orbital computed tomography findings. TCR beta CDR3 region amplification was performed from RNA transcripts. Researchers ran a first-round RT-PCR on the TCR CDR3 using the HTBI primer set. TCRdb reprocessed the multiplex PCR reads with MiXCR, giving one entry per CDR3 protein. Of some 510,000 distinct CDR3 sequences listed, roughly 20% were seen once; the top ten hold about 26%. The clonotype comes from a man aged 18 to 29 with Graves' hyperthyroidism. This sequence joins TRBV12-3 or TRBV12-4 and TRBJ2-3; TRBD2 matches at 11 bases. Sequenced: blood. As DNA, the CDR3 is TGTGCCAGTAATGGGGCTAGCGGGAGGAGGGCGACAGATACGCAGTATTTT. It codes for CASNGASGRRATDTQYF.